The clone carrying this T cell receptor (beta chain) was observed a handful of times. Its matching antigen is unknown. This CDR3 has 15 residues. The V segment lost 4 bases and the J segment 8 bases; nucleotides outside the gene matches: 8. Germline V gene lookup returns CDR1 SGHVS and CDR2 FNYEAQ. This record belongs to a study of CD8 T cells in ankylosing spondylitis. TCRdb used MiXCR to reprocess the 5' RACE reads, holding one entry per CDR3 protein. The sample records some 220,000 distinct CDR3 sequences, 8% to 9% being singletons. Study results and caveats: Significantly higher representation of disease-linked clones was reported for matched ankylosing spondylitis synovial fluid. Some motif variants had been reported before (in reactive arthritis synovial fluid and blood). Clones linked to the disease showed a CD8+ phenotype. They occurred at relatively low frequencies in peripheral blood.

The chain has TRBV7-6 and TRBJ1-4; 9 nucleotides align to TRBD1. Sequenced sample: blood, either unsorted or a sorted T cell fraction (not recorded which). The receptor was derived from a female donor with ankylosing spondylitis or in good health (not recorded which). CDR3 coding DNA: TGTGCCAGCAGCTCTGACAGGGGGATGGTCGAAAAACTGTTTTTT. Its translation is CASSSDRGMVEKLFF. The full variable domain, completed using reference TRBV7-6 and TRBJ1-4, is GAGVSQSPRYKVTKRGQDVALRCDPISGHVSLYWYRQALGQGPEFLTYFNYEAQQDKSGLPNDRFSAERPEGSISTLTIQRTEQRDSAMYRCASSSDRGMVEKLFFGSGTQLSVL.